This T cell receptor beta chain is from a study of cytomegalovirus exposure and HLA in healthy donors. Whole-study findings and limits: What was likely a sequencing artifact was a cluster of highly shared sequence variants.

Primers for the PCR totalled 60 Vbeta and 13 Jbeta. The table came from immunoSEQ multiplex PCR; TCRdb's copy has only in-frame clones and leaves some out. Found here are 150,000 or so clones, approximately 80% of them singletons; the top ten hold 2% to 2.5%. As concerns this clone: The antigen remains undetermined.

The clonotype originates from a man aged 45-65 years in good health and CMV-seronegative. The sequencing input was PBMCs.

The CDR3 loop reads CASSVAEAGAGTQYF. CDR3 nucleotide sequence: TGTGCCAGCAGCGTAGCTGAGGCGGGAGCAGGCACGCAGTATTTT. V and J are TRBV9 and TRBJ2-3; 7 nucleotides match TRBD2. The ends lost 0 bases at V and 9 bases at J; junction bases unmatched: 10. CDR1 is SGDLS and CDR2 is YYNGEE in the germline V gene. The CDR3 has 15 residues.